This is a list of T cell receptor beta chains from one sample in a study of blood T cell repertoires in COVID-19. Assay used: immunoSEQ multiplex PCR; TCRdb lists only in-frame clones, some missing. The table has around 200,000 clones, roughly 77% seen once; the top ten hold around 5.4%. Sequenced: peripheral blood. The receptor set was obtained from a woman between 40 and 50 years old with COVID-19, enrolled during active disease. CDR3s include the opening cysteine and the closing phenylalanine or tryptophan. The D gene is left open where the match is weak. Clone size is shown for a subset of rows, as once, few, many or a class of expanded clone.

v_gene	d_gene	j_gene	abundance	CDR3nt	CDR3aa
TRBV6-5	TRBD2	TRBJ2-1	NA	TGTGCCAGCCAGGGCGGGGGGGCGGAAGAGCAGTTCTTC	CASQGGGAEEQFF
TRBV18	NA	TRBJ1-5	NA	TGTGCCAGCTCCCAGACTCCTTTTAATCAGCCCCAGCATTTT	CASSQTPFNQPQHF
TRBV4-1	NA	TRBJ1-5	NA	TGCGCCAGCAGCCAAGGTACAGATTATCAGCCCCAGCATTTT	CASSQGTDYQPQHF
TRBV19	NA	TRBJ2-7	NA	TGTGCCAGTAGTATTATGTCAGCAGGGCTAAGGTACGAGCAGTACTTC	CASSIMSAGLRYEQYF
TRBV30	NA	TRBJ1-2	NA	TGTGCCTCTCCCCCGAAAGACAGGTTCTATGGCTACACCTTC	CASPPKDRFYGYTF
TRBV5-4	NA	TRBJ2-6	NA	TGTGCCAGCAGCTTGGGATTCTCTGGGCCTGGGGCCAACGTCCTGACTTTC	CASSLGFSGPGANVLTF
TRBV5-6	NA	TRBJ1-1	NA	TGTGCCAGCAGCTTGACAGGGCTCCGGGATGAAGCTTTCTTT	CASSLTGLRDEAFF
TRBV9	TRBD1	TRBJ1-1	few	TGTGCCAGCAGTCCCAGGACAGGGGGGACTGAAGCTTTCTTT	CASSPRTGGTEAFF
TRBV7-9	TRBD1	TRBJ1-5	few	TGTGCCAGCAGCTCACAGACAGGGGCTAATCAGCCCCAGCATTTT	CASSSQTGANQPQHF
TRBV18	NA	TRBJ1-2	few	TGTGCCAGCTCACGAGATGCCGGGACTCAGCTGGGCTACACCTTC	CASSRDAGTQLGYTF
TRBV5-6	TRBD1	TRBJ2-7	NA	TGTGCCAGCAGCCGTACTATCGGACAGGGTAAAGGGTCCTACGAGCAGTACTTC	CASSRTIGQGKGSYEQYF
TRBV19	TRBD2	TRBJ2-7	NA	TGTGCCAGTAGTACTGGACTAGCCGATTTCCACTTC	CASSTGLADFHF
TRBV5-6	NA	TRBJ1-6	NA	TGTGCCAGCAGCACCCTAGACAGAAATTCACCCCTCCACTTT	CASSTLDRNSPLHF
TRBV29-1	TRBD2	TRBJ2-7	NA	TGCAGCGTTTCCGCTAGCGGGAGGAAATCCTACGAGCAGTACTTC	CSVSASGRKSYEQYF
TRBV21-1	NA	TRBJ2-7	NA	TGTGCCAGCAGCAAAGCTGGGACAGGGGACCCTACCGTTACCTACGAGCAGTACTTC	CASSKAGTGDPTVTYEQYF
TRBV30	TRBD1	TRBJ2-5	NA	TGTGCCTGGAGGCGTGCAGGGGGCCTCCAAGAGACCCAGTACTTC	CAWRRAGGLQETQYF
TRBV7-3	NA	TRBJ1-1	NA	TGTGCCAGCAGCTTAACGGGCAAGACTGAAGCTTTCTTT	CASSLTGKTEAFF